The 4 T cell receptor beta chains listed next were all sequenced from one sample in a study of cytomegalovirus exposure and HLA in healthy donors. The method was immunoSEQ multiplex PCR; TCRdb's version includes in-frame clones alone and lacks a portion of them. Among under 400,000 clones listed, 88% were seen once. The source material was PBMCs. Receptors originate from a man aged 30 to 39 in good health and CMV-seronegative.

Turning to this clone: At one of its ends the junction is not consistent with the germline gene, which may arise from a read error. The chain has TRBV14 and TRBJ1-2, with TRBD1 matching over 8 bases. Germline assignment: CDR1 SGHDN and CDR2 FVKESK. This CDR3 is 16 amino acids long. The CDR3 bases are TGTGTCAGCAGCCAAGACCGCAGGGGGCTGGGCTATGGCTACACCTTC. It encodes CVSSQDRRGLGYGYTF.

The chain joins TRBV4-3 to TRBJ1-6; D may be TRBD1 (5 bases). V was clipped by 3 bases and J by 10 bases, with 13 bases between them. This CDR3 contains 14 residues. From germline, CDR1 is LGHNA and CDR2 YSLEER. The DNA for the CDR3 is TGCGCCAGCAGCCATGGTGGGGCGGGGTCACCCCTCCACTTT. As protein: CASSHGGAGSPLHF.

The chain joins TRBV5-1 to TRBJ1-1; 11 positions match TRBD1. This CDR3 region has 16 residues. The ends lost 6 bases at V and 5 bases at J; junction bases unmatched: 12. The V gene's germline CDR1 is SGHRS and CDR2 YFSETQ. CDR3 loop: CASMRPGTGGETEAFF. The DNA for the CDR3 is TGCGCCAGCATGAGGCCCGGGACAGGGGGTGAGACTGAAGCTTTCTTT.

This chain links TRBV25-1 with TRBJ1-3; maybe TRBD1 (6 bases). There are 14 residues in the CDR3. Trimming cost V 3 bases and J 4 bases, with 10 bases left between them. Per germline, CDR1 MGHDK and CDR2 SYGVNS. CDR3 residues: CASSDPGDGNTIYF. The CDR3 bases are TGTGCCAGCAGTGACCCAGGGGACGGAAACACCATATATTTT.